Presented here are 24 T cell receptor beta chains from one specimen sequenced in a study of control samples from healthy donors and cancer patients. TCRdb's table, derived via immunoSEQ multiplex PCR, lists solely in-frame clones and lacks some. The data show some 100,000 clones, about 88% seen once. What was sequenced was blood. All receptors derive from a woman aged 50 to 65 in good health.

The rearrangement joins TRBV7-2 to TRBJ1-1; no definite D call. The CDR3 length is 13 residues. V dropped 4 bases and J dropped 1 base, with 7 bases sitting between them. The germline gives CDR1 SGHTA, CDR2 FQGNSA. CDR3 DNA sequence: TGTGCCAGCAGCTGGGCCAGGAACACTGAAGCTTTCTTT. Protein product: CASSWARNTEAFF. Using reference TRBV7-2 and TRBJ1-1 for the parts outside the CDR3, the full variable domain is GAGVSQSPSNKVTEKGKDVELRCDPISGHTALYWYRQSLGQGLEFLIYFQGNSAPDKSGLPSDRFSAERTGGSVSTLTIQRTQQEDSAVYLCASSWARNTEAFFGQGTRLTVV.

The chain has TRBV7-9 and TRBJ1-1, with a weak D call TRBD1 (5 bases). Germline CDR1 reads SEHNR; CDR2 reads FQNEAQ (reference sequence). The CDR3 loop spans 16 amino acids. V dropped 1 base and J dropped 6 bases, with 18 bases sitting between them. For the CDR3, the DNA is TGTGCCAGCAGCTTAGAGGGGTGGGGGAGAACCGCTGAAGCTTTCTTT. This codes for CASSLEGWGRTAEAFF.

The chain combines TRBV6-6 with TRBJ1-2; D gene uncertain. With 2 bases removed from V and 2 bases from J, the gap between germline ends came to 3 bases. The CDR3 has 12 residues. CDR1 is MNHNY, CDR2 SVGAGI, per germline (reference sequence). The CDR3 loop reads CASSYRNYGYTF. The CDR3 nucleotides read TGTGCCAGCAGTTACAGGAACTATGGCTACACCTTC.

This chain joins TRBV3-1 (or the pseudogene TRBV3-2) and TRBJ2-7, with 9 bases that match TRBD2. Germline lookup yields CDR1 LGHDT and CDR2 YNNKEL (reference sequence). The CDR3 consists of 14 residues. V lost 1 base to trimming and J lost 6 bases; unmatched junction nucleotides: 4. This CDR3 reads CASSQVAGGGEQYF. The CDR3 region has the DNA TGTGCCAGCAGCCAAGTTGCGGGAGGGGGCGAGCAGTACTTC.

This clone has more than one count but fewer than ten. The CDR3 nucleotides are TGTGCCAGCAGTCTCACCCTTTACGAGCAGTACTTC. Its translation: CASSLTLYEQYF. The V and J genes are TRBV12-3 or TRBV12-4 and TRBJ2-7; D ambiguous. There are 12 residues in the CDR3. Trimming removed 5 bases from V and 4 bases from J, with 9 bases in between.

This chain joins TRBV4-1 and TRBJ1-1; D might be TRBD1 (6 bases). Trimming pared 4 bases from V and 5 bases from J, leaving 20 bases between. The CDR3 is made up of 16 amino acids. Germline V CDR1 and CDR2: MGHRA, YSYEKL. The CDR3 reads CASSLSPSPGETEAFF. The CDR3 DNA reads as TGCGCCAGCAGCCTCTCGCCATCCCCAGGGGAGACTGAAGCTTTCTTT.

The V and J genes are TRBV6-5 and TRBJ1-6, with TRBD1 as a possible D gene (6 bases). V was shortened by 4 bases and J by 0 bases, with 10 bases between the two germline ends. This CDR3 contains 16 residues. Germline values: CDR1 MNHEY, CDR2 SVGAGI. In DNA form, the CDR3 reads TGTGCCAGCAGTTGGACAGTAAGCTCCTATAATTCACCCCTCCACTTT. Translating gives CASSWTVSSYNSPLHF.

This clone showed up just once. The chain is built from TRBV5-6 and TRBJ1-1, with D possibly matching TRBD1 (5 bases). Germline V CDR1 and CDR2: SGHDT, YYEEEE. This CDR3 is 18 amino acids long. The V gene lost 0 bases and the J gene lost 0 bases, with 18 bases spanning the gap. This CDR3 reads CASSLARGQRIMNTEAFF. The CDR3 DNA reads TGTGCCAGCAGCTTGGCACGGGGCCAGAGAATTATGAACACTGAAGCTTTCTTT.

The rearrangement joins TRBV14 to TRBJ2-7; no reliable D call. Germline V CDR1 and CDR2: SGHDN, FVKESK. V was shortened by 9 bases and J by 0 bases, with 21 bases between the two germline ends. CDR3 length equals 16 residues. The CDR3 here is CARSRFVGLSSYEQYF. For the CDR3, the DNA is TGTGCCAGATCCAGGTTCGTAGGGTTAAGCTCCTACGAGCAGTACTTC.

In nucleotides, the CDR3 is TGTGCCAGCAGGAACTCAGGGAACACTGAAGCTTTCTTT. It is translated as CASRNSGNTEAFF. V and J are TRBV28 and TRBJ1-1; D is unresolved. The V end lost 6 bases, the J end lost 1 base, and 9 bases lay between the germline ends. The CDR3 contains 13 residues. Germline CDR1 and CDR2: MDHEN and SYDVKM.

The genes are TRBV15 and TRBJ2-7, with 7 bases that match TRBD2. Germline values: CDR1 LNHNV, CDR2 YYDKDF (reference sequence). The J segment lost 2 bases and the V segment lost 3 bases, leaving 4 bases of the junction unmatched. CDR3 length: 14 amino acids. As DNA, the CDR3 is TGTGCCACCAGCAGGTCACGGGGGGCCTACGAGCAGTACTTC. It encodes CATSRSRGAYEQYF.

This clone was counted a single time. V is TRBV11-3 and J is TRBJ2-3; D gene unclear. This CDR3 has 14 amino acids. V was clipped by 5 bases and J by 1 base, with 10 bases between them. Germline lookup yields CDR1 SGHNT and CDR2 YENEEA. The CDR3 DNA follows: TGTGCCAGCAGCCAGCGCTCAGGCACAGATACGCAGTATTTT. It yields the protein CASSQRSGTDTQYF.

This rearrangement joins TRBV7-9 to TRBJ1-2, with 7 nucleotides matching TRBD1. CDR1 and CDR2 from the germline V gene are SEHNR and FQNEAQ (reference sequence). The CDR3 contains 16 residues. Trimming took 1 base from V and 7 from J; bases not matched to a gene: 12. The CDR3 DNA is TGTGCCAGCAGCTTAGGAGGGGACAGCTCTAAACGTGGCTACACCTTC. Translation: CASSLGGDSSKRGYTF.

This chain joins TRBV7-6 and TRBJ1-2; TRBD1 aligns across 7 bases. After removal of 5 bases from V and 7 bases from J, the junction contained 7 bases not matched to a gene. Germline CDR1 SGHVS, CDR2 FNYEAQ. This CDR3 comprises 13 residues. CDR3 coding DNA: TGTGCCAGCAGCCCCTCAGGGGGTCGTGGCTACACCTTC. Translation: CASSPSGGRGYTF. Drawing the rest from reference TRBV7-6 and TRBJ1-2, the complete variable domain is GAGVSQSPRYKVTKRGQDVALRCDPISGHVSLYWYRQALGQGPEFLTYFNYEAQQDKSGLPNDRFSAERPEGSISTLTIQRTEQRDSAMYRCASSPSGGRGYTFGSGTRLTVV.

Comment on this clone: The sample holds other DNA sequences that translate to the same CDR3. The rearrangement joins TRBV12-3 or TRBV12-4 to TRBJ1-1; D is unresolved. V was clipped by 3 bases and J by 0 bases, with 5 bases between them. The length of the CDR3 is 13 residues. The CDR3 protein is CASSFNLNTEAFF. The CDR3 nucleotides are TGTGCCAGCAGTTTTAACTTGAACACTGAAGCTTTCTTT.

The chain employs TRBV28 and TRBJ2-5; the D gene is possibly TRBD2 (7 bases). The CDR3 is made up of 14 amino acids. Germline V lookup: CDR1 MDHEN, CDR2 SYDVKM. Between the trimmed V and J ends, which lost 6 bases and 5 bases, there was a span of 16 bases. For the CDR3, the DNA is TGTGCCAGCAGGCCCGGGGGGCTCGGGGAGACCCAGTACTTC. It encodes CASRPGGLGETQYF.

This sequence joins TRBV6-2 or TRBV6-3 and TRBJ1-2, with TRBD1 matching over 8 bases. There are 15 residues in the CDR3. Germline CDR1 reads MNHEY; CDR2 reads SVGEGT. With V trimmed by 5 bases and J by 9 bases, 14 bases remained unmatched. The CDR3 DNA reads TGTGCCAGCAGTACTCAGACAGGGGATCCTTCTCGCTACACCTTC. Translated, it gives CASSTQTGDPSRYTF.

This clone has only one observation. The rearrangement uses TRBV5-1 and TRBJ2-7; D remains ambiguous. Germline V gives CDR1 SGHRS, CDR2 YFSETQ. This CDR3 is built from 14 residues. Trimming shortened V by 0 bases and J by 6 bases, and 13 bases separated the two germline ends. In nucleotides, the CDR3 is TGCGCCAGCAGCTTGGCGCCGGGCCCCACCGAGCAGTACTTC. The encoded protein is CASSLAPGPTEQYF.

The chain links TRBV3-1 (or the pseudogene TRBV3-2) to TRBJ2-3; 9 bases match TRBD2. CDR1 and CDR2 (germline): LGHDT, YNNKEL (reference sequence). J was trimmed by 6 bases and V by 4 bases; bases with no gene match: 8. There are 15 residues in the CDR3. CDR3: CASSLVGLAPDTQYF. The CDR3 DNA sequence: TGTGCCAGCAGCCTCGTGGGACTAGCCCCCGATACGCAGTATTTT.

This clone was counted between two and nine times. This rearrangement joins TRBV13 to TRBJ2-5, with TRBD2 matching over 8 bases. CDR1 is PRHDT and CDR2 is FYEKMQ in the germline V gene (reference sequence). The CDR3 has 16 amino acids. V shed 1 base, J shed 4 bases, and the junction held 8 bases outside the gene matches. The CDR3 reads CASSLVAGGFPETQYF. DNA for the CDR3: TGTGCCAGCAGCTTAGTGGCGGGGGGATTTCCAGAGACCCAGTACTTC.

The DNA for the CDR3 is TGTGCCACCGGACTAGCGGGAACCGGGGAGCTGTTTTTT. It specifies CATGLAGTGELFF. This chain connects TRBV10-3 to TRBJ2-2; TRBD2 agrees at 12 bases. CDR3 length: 13 residues. In germline, CDR1 is ENHRY, CDR2 SYGVKD. Trimming removed 10 bases from V and 5 bases from J; junction bases left unmatched: 2.

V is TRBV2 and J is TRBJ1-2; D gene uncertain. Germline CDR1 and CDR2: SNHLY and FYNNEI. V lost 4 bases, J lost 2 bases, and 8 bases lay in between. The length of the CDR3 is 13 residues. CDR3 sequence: CASSGAGNYGYTF. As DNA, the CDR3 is TGTGCCAGCAGTGGTGCAGGAAACTATGGCTACACCTTC.

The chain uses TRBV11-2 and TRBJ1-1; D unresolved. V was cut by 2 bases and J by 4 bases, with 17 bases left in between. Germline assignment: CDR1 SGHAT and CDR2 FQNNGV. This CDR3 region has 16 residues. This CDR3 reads CASSLPPQGSSTEAFF. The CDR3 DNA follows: TGTGCCAGCAGCTTACCGCCCCAAGGGTCCAGCACTGAAGCTTTCTTT.

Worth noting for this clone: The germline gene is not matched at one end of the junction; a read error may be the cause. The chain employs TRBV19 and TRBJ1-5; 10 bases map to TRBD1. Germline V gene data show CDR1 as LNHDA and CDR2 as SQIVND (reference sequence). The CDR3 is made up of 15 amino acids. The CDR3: CASSLDRGRNQPQHF. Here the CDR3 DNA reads TGTGCCAGTAGTTTAGACAGGGGGCGAAATCAGCCCCAGCATTTT. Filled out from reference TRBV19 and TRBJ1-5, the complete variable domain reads DGGITQSPKYLFRKEGQNVTLSCEQNLNHDAMYWYRQDPGQGLRLIYYSQIVNDFQKGDIAEGYSVSREKKESFPLTVTSAQKNPTAFYLCASSLDRGRNQPQHFGDGTRLSIL.